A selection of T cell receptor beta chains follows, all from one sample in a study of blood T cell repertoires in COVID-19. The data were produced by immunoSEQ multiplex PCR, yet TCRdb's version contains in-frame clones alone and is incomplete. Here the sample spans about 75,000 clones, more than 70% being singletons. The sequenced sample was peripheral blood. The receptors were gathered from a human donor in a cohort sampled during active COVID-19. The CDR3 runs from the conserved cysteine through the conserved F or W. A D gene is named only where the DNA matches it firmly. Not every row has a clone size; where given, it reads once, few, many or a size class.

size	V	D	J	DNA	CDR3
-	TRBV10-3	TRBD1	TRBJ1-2	TGTGCCATCAGTGAGGTGAACGCCGGGACAGGGCTTGGCGGCTACACCTTC	CAISEVNAGTGLGGYTF
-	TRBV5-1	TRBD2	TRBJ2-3	TGCGCCAGCAGCCCAGGGACTAGCGTAGATACGCAGTATTTT	CASSPGTSVDTQYF
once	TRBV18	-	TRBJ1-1	TGTGCCAGCTCACCGCGAACCATAGAAGCTTTCTTT	CASSPRTIEAFF
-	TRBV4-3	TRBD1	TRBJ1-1	TGCGCCAGCAGCCAATACAGGGGGAACACTGAAGCTTTCTTT	CASSQYRGNTEAFF
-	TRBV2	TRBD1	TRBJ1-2	TGTGCCAGCAGTCTGGACAGGGCCTATGGCTACACCTTC	CASSLDRAYGYTF
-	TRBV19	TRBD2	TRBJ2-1	TGTGCCAGTAGTATCGCAGGGGGCGTAACTAGCGGGAACAATGAGCAGTTCTTC	CASSIAGGVTSGNNEQFF
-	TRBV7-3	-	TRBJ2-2	TGTGCCAGCAGCTTTGGTAGAACCGGGGAGCTGTTTTTT	CASSFGRTGELFF
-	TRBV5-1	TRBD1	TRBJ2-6	TGCGCCAGCAGCCCGGGACAGGCTGGGGCCAACGTCCTGACTTTC	CASSPGQAGANVLTF
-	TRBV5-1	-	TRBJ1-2	TGCGCCAGCAGTGCCGCGGGTGATGTGGGCTACACCTTC	CASSAAGDVGYTF
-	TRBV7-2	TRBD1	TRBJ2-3	TGTGCCAGCAGTACCCGGACAGGCCCAGATACGCAGTATTTT	CASSTRTGPDTQYF
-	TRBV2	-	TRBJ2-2	TGTGCCAGCAGTCAATCGACAGCCACCGGGGAGCTGTTTTTT	CASSQSTATGELFF
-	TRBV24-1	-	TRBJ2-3	TGTGCCACCAGTGATTTGCAGGGGATAGATACGCAGTATTTT	CATSDLQGIDTQYF
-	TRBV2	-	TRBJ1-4	TGTGCCAGCGAAGGGGGGGCTAATGAAAAACTGTTTTTT	CASEGGANEKLFF
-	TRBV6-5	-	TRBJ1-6	TGTGCCAGCAGTTACTCCTACAGGGTAGAAAATTCACCCCTCCACTTT	CASSYSYRVENSPLHF
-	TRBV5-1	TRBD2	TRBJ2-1	TGCGCCAGCAGCTTGGGGGGAGCGGGAGGGCCCCAGGATGAGCAGTTCTTC	CASSLGGAGGPQDEQFF
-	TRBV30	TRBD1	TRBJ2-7	TGTGCCTGGGGACTCGGGACAGGAGACTACGAGCAGTACTTC	CAWGLGTGDYEQYF
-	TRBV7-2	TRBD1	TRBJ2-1	TGTGCCAGCAGCCCTGACAGGGTTGTTGAGGATGAGCAGTTCTTC	CASSPDRVVEDEQFF
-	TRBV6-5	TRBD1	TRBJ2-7	TGTGCCAGCAGTCCCAGACAGGGGGCTGCTTACGAGCAGTACTTC	CASSPRQGAAYEQYF
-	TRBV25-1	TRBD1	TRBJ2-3	TGTGCCAGCAGACAGGGGCCACACACAGATACGCAGTATTTT	CASRQGPHTDTQYF
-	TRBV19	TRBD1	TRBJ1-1	TGTGCCAGTAGTTACAGGGGCCTCAACACTGAAGCTTTCTTT	CASSYRGLNTEAFF
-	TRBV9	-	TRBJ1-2	TGTGCCAGCAGCCGAACCACCGGTTATGGCTACACCTTC	CASSRTTGYGYTF
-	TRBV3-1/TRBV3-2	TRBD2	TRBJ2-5	TGTGCCAGCAGGCTCGTCCTTACTAGCGGGCGAGAGACCCAGTACTTC	CASRLVLTSGRETQYF
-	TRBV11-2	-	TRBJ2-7	TGTGCCAGCAGCTTAACGGACACCCCTTCCTACGAGCAGTACTTC	CASSLTDTPSYEQYF
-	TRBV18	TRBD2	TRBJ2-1	TGTGCCAGCTCACCGGCAGCGGGAGGGCCGAGAGATGAGCAGTTCTTC	CASSPAAGGPRDEQFF
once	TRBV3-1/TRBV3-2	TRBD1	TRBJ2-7	TGTGCCAGCAGCCGACAGGGGGAAACCTACGAGCAGTACTTC	CASSRQGETYEQYF
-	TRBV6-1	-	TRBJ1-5	TGTGCCAGCAGTGATTCCGGGACACTTAGCAATCAGCCCCAGCATTTT	CASSDSGTLSNQPQHF
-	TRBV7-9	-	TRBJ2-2	TGTGCCAGCAGCTTAGTCCCCCAGGCGAACACCGGGGAGCTGTTTTTT	CASSLVPQANTGELFF
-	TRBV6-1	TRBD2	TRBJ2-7	TGTGCCAGCAGTGTACCGCCTCCGGGGACTATGGACGAGCAGTACTTC	CASSVPPPGTMDEQYF
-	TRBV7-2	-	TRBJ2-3	TGTGCCAGCAGCCGTGGGGGCGGAAGGACGCAGTATTTT	CASSRGGGRTQYF
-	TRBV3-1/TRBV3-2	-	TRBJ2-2	TGTGCCAGCAGCCAAGTCGACACCGGGGAGCTGTTTTTT	CASSQVDTGELFF
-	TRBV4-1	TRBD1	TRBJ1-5	TGCGCCAGCAGCCCGAGACAGGGGGCGGAACAGCCCCAGCATTTT	CASSPRQGAEQPQHF
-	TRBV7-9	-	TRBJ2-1	TGTGCCAGCAGCTCCGATTTGGCCCCTTACAATGAGCAGTTCTTC	CASSSDLAPYNEQFF
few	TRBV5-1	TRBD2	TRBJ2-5	TGCGCCAGCAGCGAAGGACTAGCGGGACACGAGACCCAGTACTTC	CASSEGLAGHETQYF
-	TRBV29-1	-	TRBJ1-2	TGCAGCGGTTCCCACAGGGAGACTAACTATGGCTACACCTTC	CSGSHRETNYGYTF
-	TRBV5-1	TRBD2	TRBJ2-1	TGCGCCAGCAGCTTGGGGACTAGCGATAATGAGCAGTTCTTC	CASSLGTSDNEQFF
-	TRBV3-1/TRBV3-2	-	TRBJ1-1	TGTGCCAGCAGCCTGCCTTCGGGGGGCGCGGACACTGAAGCTTTCTTT	CASSLPSGGADTEAFF
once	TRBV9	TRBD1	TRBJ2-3	TGTGCCAGCAGCGGACAGGGCCGAGGCACAGATACGCAGTATTTT	CASSGQGRGTDTQYF
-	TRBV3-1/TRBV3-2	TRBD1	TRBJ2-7	TGTGCCAGCAGCCGAAGGGACAGACTATACGAGCAGTACTTC	CASSRRDRLYEQYF
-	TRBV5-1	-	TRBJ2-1	TGCGCCAGCAGCCCTGACGGGGTATTGGGATACAATGAGCAGTTCTTC	CASSPDGVLGYNEQFF
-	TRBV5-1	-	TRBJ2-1	TGCGCCAGCAGCTTAAGAGGATCGAGCTCCTACAATGAGCAGTTCTTC	CASSLRGSSSYNEQFF
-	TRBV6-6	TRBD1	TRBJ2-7	TGTGCCAGCAGTTTTAGGACAGGACCCACCTACGAGCAGTACTTC	CASSFRTGPTYEQYF
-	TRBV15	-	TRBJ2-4	TGTGCCACCAGCAGAGACAGGGCCGGCAAAAACATTCAGTACTTC	CATSRDRAGKNIQYF
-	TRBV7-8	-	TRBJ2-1	TGTGCCAGCAGCTTAGAGAGGGTGGGGTCCAGCTCCTACAATGAGCAGTTCTTC	CASSLERVGSSSYNEQFF
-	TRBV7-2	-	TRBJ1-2	TGTGCCAGCAGCTTAGTGTTGGGGCAGTATGGCTACACCTTC	CASSLVLGQYGYTF
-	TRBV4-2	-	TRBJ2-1	TGTGCCAGCAGCCAAGAGGGAGCGGGCTACAATGAGCAGTTCTTC	CASSQEGAGYNEQFF
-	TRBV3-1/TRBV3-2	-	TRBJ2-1	TGTGCCAGCAGCCAAGGGGGGGGCACCCTGGGGAATGAGCAGTTCTTC	CASSQGGGTLGNEQFF
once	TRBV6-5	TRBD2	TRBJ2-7	TGTGCCAGCAGGCCGGGACTAGCGGGAGTAGGGGAGCAGTACTTC	CASRPGLAGVGEQYF
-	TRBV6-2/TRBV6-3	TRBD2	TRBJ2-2	TGTGCCAGCAGCCTTCCGGGACTAGCTGCCGGGGAGCTGTTTTTT	CASSLPGLAAGELFF
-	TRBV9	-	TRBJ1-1	TGTGCCAGCAGCGTAGAGGTAGGGGCTGAAGCTTTCTTT	CASSVEVGAEAFF
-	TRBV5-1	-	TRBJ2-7	TGCGCCAGCAGCTTCGGGGTTAGGGACGAGCAGTACTTC	CASSFGVRDEQYF
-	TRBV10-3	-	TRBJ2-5	TGTGCCATCAGTGATTACAGAAACTCGCTCTCGGAGACCCAGTACTTC	CAISDYRNSLSETQYF
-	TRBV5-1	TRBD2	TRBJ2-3	TGCGCCAGCTCGTGGGCGGGAGGGACAGATACGCAGTATTTT	CASSWAGGTDTQYF
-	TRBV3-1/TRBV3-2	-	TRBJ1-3	TGTGCCAGCAGCCAAGGGGAGGGGCGCCTACTCTCTGGAAACACCATATATTTT	CASSQGEGRLLSGNTIYF
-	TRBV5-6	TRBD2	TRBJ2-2	TGTGCCAGCAGCTTGGGACTAGCGGGACACACCGGGGAGCTGTTTTTT	CASSLGLAGHTGELFF